The rows below give T cell receptor beta chains drawn from one sample of a study of T cells in Graves' hyperthyroidism and ophthalmopathy. TCRdb recomputed calls from the multiplex PCR reads with MiXCR, one row per CDR3 protein. The sample includes a few hundred thousand distinct CDR3 sequences, approximately 15% of them seen just once. Sequencing used blood. These receptors were obtained from a woman in her twenties or thirties with Graves' hyperthyroidism. Each CDR3 is given with its conserved first and last residue. The D gene is left open where the match is weak. Clone sizes are given selectively: once, few, many, or a class where the clone is expanded.

clone size,J gene,D gene,V gene,CDR3 protein,CDR3 DNA
many,TRBJ2-2,TRBD1,TRBV28,CASNRQGPNTGELFF,TGTGCCAGCAATAGACAGGGACCGAACACCGGGGAGCTGTTTTTT
few,TRBJ2-7,NA,TRBV24-1,CATSESGFTYEQYF,TGTGCCACCAGTGAATCGGGTTTCACTTACGAGCAGTACTTC
many,TRBJ2-4,TRBD1,TRBV11-2,CASGNSGTGYPKNIQYF,TGTGCCAGCGGGAATTCCGGGACAGGGTATCCCAAAAACATTCAGTACTTC
NA,TRBJ2-1,NA,TRBV27,CTSSFTLYNEQFF,TGTACCAGCAGTTTCACCTTGTACAATGAGCAGTTCTTC
few,TRBJ1-3,TRBD1,TRBV20-1,CSAVQGAYGNTIYF,TGCAGTGCCGTACAGGGGGCGTATGGAAACACCATATATTTT
few,TRBJ2-1,NA,TRBV7-2,CASSLNPPQSSYNEQFF,TGTGCCAGCAGCTTAAATCCTCCCCAAAGCTCCTACAATGAGCAGTTCTTC
NA,TRBJ1-3,NA,TRBV30,CAWNPPSRHSGNTIYF,TGTGCCTGGAACCCCCCAAGCAGACACTCTGGAAACACCATATATTTT
few,TRBJ2-7,NA,TRBV6-1,CASSDPLIARDGPAYEQYF,TGTGCCAGCAGTGACCCGTTGATAGCCCGTGACGGACCCGCCTACGAGCAGTACTTC
few,TRBJ2-1,NA,TRBV20-1,CSAQTTHNEQFF,TGCAGTGCTCAGACTACCCACAATGAGCAGTTCTTC
many,TRBJ2-7,TRBD1,TRBV28,CASSLDRDEQYF,TGTGCCAGCAGCCTGGACAGGGACGAGCAGTACTTC
many,TRBJ2-1,TRBD2,TRBV3-1,CASSQYSGTVEQFF,TGTGCCAGCAGCCAGTATAGCGGGACTGTTGAGCAGTTCTTC
many,TRBJ2-2,NA,TRBV7-3,CASSPQVWGSTGELFF,TGTGCCAGCAGCCCACAAGTGTGGGGGAGCACCGGGGAGCTGTTTTTT
NA,TRBJ2-1,NA,TRBV28,CASSSSFYNEQFF,TGTGCCAGCAGTTCGAGTTTCTACAATGAGCAGTTCTTC
many,TRBJ2-1,TRBD2,TRBV7-2,CASSHRSGITLGEQFF,TGTGCCAGCAGCCATCGGAGCGGGATCACTTTAGGTGAGCAGTTCTTC
many,TRBJ1-1,NA,TRBV2,CASTKRGVNTEAFF,TGTGCCAGCACGAAGAGGGGGGTGAACACTGAAGCTTTCTTT
many,TRBJ1-1,TRBD1,TRBV6-1,CASSTGATEAFF,TGTGCCAGCAGTACAGGGGCCACTGAAGCTTTCTTT
many,TRBJ1-5,TRBD1,TRBV29-1,CSVRTGSNQPQHF,TGCAGCGTGCGGACAGGTAGCAATCAGCCCCAGCATTTT
NA,TRBJ2-2,TRBD2,TRBV19,CASSIDPVRTSGRTGELFF,TGTGCCAGTAGTATAGATCCAGTACGGACTAGCGGGAGAACCGGGGAGCTGTTTTTT
few,TRBJ2-5,TRBD2,TRBV29-1,CSVRGEETQYF,TGCAGCGTTCGGGGGGAAGAGACCCAGTACTTC
NA,TRBJ1-5,NA,TRBV29-1,CSVGGAGVQPQHF,TGCAGCGTTGGGGGGGCAGGGGTTCAGCCCCAGCATTTT
many,TRBJ2-1,NA,TRBV30,CAWSPTGISAVQNEQFF,TGTGCCTGGAGTCCGACGGGAATTTCGGCAGTACAGAATGAGCAGTTCTTC
NA,TRBJ1-1,NA,TRBV5-4,CASSPGMERTEAFF,TGTGCCAGCAGCCCGGGAATGGAAAGGACTGAAGCTTTCTTT
NA,TRBJ2-2,TRBD2,TRBV7-2,CASSLGTRYTGELFF,TGTGCCAGCAGCTTAGGGACTAGGTACACCGGGGAGCTGTTTTTT
few,TRBJ2-5,TRBD2,TRBV27,CASSFFSGRGETQYF,TGTGCCAGCAGTTTCTTTAGCGGGAGAGGGGAGACCCAGTACTTC
few,TRBJ2-3,NA,TRBV24-1,CATQFGRTDTQYF,TGTGCCACCCAATTCGGACGCACAGATACGCAGTATTTT
few,TRBJ2-1,NA,TRBV6-1,CANRDNSGEQFF,TGTGCCAACAGGGATAATTCTGGTGAGCAGTTCTTC
NA,TRBJ2-1,TRBD2,TRBV27,CASSLSQRENEQFF,TGTGCCAGCAGTTTAAGTCAGCGGGAGAATGAGCAGTTCTTC
many,TRBJ2-7,TRBD2,TRBV29-1,CSLLLAVSYEQYF,TGCAGCCTACTCCTAGCGGTCTCCTACGAGCAGTACTTC
few,TRBJ2-4,TRBD1,TRBV11-2,CASSLEDRAIQYF,TGTGCCAGCAGCTTAGAGGACAGGGCCATTCAGTACTTC
many,TRBJ1-5,NA,TRBV13,CASSRIGALDQPQHF,TGTGCCAGCAGCCGTATCGGGGCCCTTGATCAGCCCCAGCATTTT
NA,TRBJ2-1,NA,TRBV27,CASSLSRGTAPRSEQFF,TGTGCCAGCAGTTTATCGCGAGGCACAGCCCCGAGGAGTGAGCAGTTCTTC
many,TRBJ2-1,NA,TRBV2,CASSDAEGQFF,TGTGCCAGCAGTGATGCAGAGGGGCAGTTCTTC
many,TRBJ2-5,NA,TRBV6-1,CASSEDPGKEETQYF,TGTGCCAGCAGTGAAGACCCCGGAAAGGAAGAGACCCAGTACTTC
many,TRBJ1-2,TRBD1,TRBV30,CAWSGTGGHGYTF,TGTGCCTGGAGCGGGACAGGGGGTCATGGCTACACCTTC
few,TRBJ2-3,NA,TRBV6-1,CASTTGILADTQYF,TGTGCCAGCACCACCGGGATTCTGGCCGATACGCAGTATTTT
once,TRBJ2-5,NA,TRBV4-2,CASSPRGPVRGVETQYF,TGTGCCAGCAGCCCACGTGGTCCAGTCCGAGGGGTAGAGACCCAGTACTTC
many,TRBJ1-1,TRBD1,TRBV19,CASSIAPGGLNTEAFF,TGTGCCAGTAGTATAGCCCCAGGGGGCCTGAACACTGAAGCTTTCTTT
few,TRBJ1-1,TRBD1,TRBV19,CAGSDRGNTEAFF,TGTGCCGGCTCGGACAGGGGGAACACTGAAGCTTTCTTT
many,TRBJ2-3,TRBD2,TRBV7-2,CASSLSTSGRDTQYF,TGTGCCAGCAGCTTATCTACTAGCGGGAGAGATACGCAGTATTTT
many,TRBJ2-7,TRBD1,TRBV11-1,CASSLRGPSYEQYF,TGTGCCAGCAGCTTGAGGGGGCCCTCCTACGAGCAGTACTTC
NA,TRBJ1-6,NA,TRBV19,CASKATSSYNSPLHF,TGTGCCAGTAAAGCGACTAGCTCCTATAATTCACCCCTCCACTTT
many,TRBJ2-7,TRBD2,TRBV20-1,CSVWGGVDEQYF,TGCAGTGTATGGGGGGGTGTGGACGAGCAGTACTTC
NA,TRBJ2-1,NA,TRBV5-6,CASSLVAGNEQFF,TGTGCCAGCAGCTTGGTTGCGGGCAATGAGCAGTTCTTC
many,TRBJ1-1,TRBD1,TRBV5-6,CASSSSGTGVTEAFF,TGTGCCAGCAGCTCAAGTGGGACAGGGGTCACTGAAGCTTTCTTT
many,TRBJ1-1,NA,TRBV5-1,CASSAKENTEAFF,TGCGCCAGCAGCGCGAAAGAGAACACTGAAGCTTTCTTT
few,TRBJ1-3,NA,TRBV20-1,CSASDLADGSGNTIYF,TGCAGTGCGAGTGACCTTGCGGACGGCTCTGGAAACACCATATATTTT
many,TRBJ2-3,NA,TRBV5-1,CASTLGAYSTDTQYF,TGCGCCAGCACCCTCGGGGCATATAGCACAGATACGCAGTATTTT
NA,TRBJ1-1,TRBD1,TRBV9,CASSARDRVWNTEAFF,TGTGCCAGCAGCGCCCGGGACAGGGTATGGAACACTGAAGCTTTCTTT
few,TRBJ2-3,TRBD1,TRBV19,CASSIRDRSTDTQYF,TGTGCCAGTAGTATTCGGGACAGGAGCACAGATACGCAGTATTTT
few,TRBJ2-1,TRBD2,TRBV15,CATSRDLGGTSFYNEQFF,TGTGCCACCAGCAGAGATCTGGGCGGGACTAGCTTCTACAATGAGCAGTTCTTC
many,TRBJ2-1,TRBD2,TRBV24-1,CATSDASGTGHEQFF,TGTGCCACCAGTGATGCTAGCGGGACCGGCCATGAGCAGTTCTTC
NA,TRBJ2-5,TRBD2,TRBV28,CASSPGRSTQYF,TGTGCCAGCAGTCCCGGGAGGAGTACCCAGTACTTC
NA,TRBJ2-7,NA,TRBV29-1,CSVYGVSYEQYF,TGCAGCGTTTACGGGGTCTCCTACGAGCAGTACTTC
many,TRBJ2-1,NA,TRBV27,CASSFRLGSHNEQFF,TGTGCCAGCAGCTTCCGACTCGGATCACACAATGAGCAGTTCTTC
many,TRBJ2-4,NA,TRBV2,CASSEDRGGSKNIQYF,TGTGCCAGCAGTGAAGACAGGGGAGGATCCAAAAACATTCAGTACTTC
few,TRBJ2-7,NA,TRBV20-1,CSATTKATGEQYF,TGCAGTGCCACGACCAAGGCTACCGGCGAGCAGTACTTC
few,TRBJ1-5,NA,TRBV15,CATSRPQGTTNQPQHF,TGTGCCACCAGCAGACCCCAAGGGACCACTAATCAGCCCCAGCATTTT
many,TRBJ1-2,NA,TRBV2,CASSEGQDYGYTF,TGTGCCAGCAGTGAAGGGCAAGACTATGGCTACACCTTC
many,TRBJ1-5,NA,TRBV20-1,CSARGQGNQPQHF,TGCAGTGCTAGAGGTCAGGGCAATCAGCCCCAGCATTTT
many,TRBJ2-1,TRBD1,TRBV13,CASSLLTGSNNEQFF,TGTGCCAGCAGCCTATTGACAGGGTCAAACAATGAGCAGTTCTTC